The rows below give T cell receptor beta chains drawn from one sample of a study of T cell responses to AZD1222 COVID-19 vaccine. Libraries were prepared by immunoSEQ multiplex PCR; TCRdb keeps only in-frame clonotypes and omits some of them. The sample has about 83,000 clones, 80% to 90% seen once; the top ten hold approximately 30%. The sequencing used peripheral blood, collected on day 0 of AZD1222 vaccination. Receptor source: an adult in good health. Both conserved end residues are part of each CDR3. D genes are given only for firm matches. Clone size appears in some rows only: once, few, many, or a class for an expanded clone.

CDR3aa	CDR3nt	d_gene	abundance	v_gene	j_gene
CASSTRDSYSGNTIYF	TGTGCCAGCAGCACCCGGGACAGCTACTCTGGAAACACCATATATTTT	TRBD1	.	TRBV9	TRBJ1-3
CASSLDSGGPYNEQFF	TGTGCCAGCAGCTTAGATAGCGGGGGGCCCTACAATGAGCAGTTCTTC	TRBD2	.	TRBV11-3	TRBJ2-1
CASSYILRDRNTGELFF	TGTGCCAGCAGTTATATACTCCGGGACAGAAACACCGGGGAGCTGTTTTTT	TRBD1	once	TRBV6-2/TRBV6-3	TRBJ2-2
CASSLRQGAGWDYGYTF	TGTGCCAGCAGCTTGAGACAGGGAGCAGGGTGGGACTATGGCTACACCTTC	TRBD1	few	TRBV5-4	TRBJ1-2
CATSDLDIGREFGSSYEQYF	TGTGCCACCAGTGATTTAGATATAGGCAGGGAGTTTGGTAGTTCCTACGAGCAGTACTTC	.	.	TRBV24-1	TRBJ2-7
CASSFNFREQPQHF	TGCGCCAGCAGCTTCAATTTTCGGGAACAGCCCCAGCATTTT	.	.	TRBV5-1	TRBJ1-5
CASSGPTNYGYTF	TGTGCCAGCAGTGGCCCAACTAACTATGGCTACACCTTC	.	.	TRBV25-1	TRBJ1-2
CASRHRDRGPEQYF	TGTGCCAGCAGACACCGGGACAGGGGGCCCGAGCAGTACTTC	TRBD1	once	TRBV6-5	TRBJ2-7
CASSLGVTGGDEQFF	TGTGCCAGCAGCTTAGGTGTAACGGGAGGGGATGAGCAGTTCTTC	TRBD2	.	TRBV7-3	TRBJ2-1
CASRSSGRDPYRVGSPLHF	TGTGCAAGTCGCTCCTCGGGCCGGGACCCTTATCGAGTCGGTTCACCCCTCCACTTT	.	once	TRBV12-2	TRBJ1-6
CASSLQGTYEQYF	TGTGCCAGCAGTTTACAGGGGACGTACGAGCAGTACTTC	.	.	TRBV27	TRBJ2-7
CASTPGRGYGYTF	TGTGCCAGCACCCCCGGGAGAGGCTATGGCTACACCTTC	.	.	TRBV28	TRBJ1-2
CASSQGGATNEKLFF	TGCGCCAGCAGCCAGGGGGGGGCGACTAATGAAAAACTGTTTTTT	.	once	TRBV4-3	TRBJ1-4
CASSRELNEKLFF	TGTGCCAGCAGCAGGGAACTTAATGAAAAACTGTTTTTT	.	.	TRBV2	TRBJ1-4
CASRGDGLRPQHF	TGTGCCAGCAGGGGGGACGGGTTGAGGCCCCAGCATTTT	.	.	TRBV12-3/TRBV12-4	TRBJ1-5
CASREGSGELFF	TGTGCCAGCAGAGAGGGGAGCGGGGAGCTGTTTTTT	.	.	TRBV11-3	TRBJ2-2
CATSREEKLFF	TGTGCCACCAGCAGAGAGGAAAAACTGTTTTTT	.	once	TRBV15	TRBJ1-4
CASSQTGRITGELFF	TGTGCCAGCAGTCAGACAGGGAGGATCACCGGGGAGCTGTTTTTT	.	.	TRBV2	TRBJ2-2
CASSLRVKGTDTQYF	TGTGCCAGCAGCCTAAGGGTTAAGGGCACAGATACGCAGTATTTT	.	.	TRBV7-9	TRBJ2-3
CASSLGGGRANEQFF	TGCGCCAGCAGCTTGGGAGGCGGCCGAGCGAATGAGCAGTTCTTC	.	once	TRBV5-1	TRBJ2-1
CASSRGGGLNEKLFF	TGTGCCAGCAGCCGGGGGGGCGGCCTCAATGAAAAACTGTTTTTT	.	few	TRBV5-8	TRBJ1-4
CASSLQVGENYGYTF	TGCGCCAGCAGCCTCCAGGTAGGAGAGAACTATGGCTACACCTTC	.	.	TRBV4-3	TRBJ1-2
CASSVEGVGETQYF	TGTGCCAGCAGCGTAGAGGGGGTCGGAGAGACCCAGTACTTC	.	.	TRBV9	TRBJ2-5
CASSQSGPYEQYF	TGCGCCAGCAGTCAGTCCGGGCCCTACGAGCAGTACTTC	.	few	TRBV23-1	TRBJ2-7
CASTPGLARYEQYF	TGTGCCAGCACCCCGGGACTAGCTAGGTACGAGCAGTACTTC	TRBD2	.	TRBV2	TRBJ2-7
CASTMRWGPQETQYF	TGTGCCAGCACCATGCGGTGGGGGCCCCAAGAGACCCAGTACTTC	.	.	TRBV5-8	TRBJ2-5
CASSSSGLSSYEQYF	TGTGCCAGCAGCTCCAGCGGACTGAGCTCCTACGAGCAGTACTTC	.	.	TRBV11-2	TRBJ2-7
CASSYGGSSGEQYF	TGTGCCAGCAGTTACGGGGGATCCTCCGGGGAGCAGTACTTC	.	.	TRBV6-5	TRBJ2-7
CASSLPADGYEQYF	TGTGCCAGCAGCCTACCAGCGGACGGGTACGAGCAGTACTTC	.	.	TRBV7-9	TRBJ2-7
CASSQDNSPLHF	TGTGCCAGCAGTCAGGATAATTCACCCCTCCACTTT	.	.	TRBV27	TRBJ1-6
CASSLYTGTGEEKLFF	TGTGCCAGCAGTTTATATACCGGGACAGGGGAAGAAAAACTGTTTTTT	TRBD1	.	TRBV27	TRBJ1-4
CASSPTVGRSSGNTIYF	TGTGCCAGCAGCCCCACCGTCGGACGGAGCTCTGGAAACACCATATATTTT	.	.	TRBV5-6	TRBJ1-3
CASSPGQGAQGGYGYTF	TGCGCCAGCAGCCCCGGACAGGGGGCGCAAGGTGGCTATGGCTACACCTTC	TRBD1	.	TRBV4-1	TRBJ1-2
CATSDSAGVETQYF	TGTGCCACCAGTGACTCAGCGGGAGTAGAGACCCAGTACTTC	TRBD2	.	TRBV24-1	TRBJ2-5
CASSYGGQSNIQYF	TGTGCCAGCAGTTACGGGGGACAATCAAACATTCAGTACTTC	.	.	TRBV6-6	TRBJ2-4
CASSFTPSGSGEKLFF	TGTGCCAGCAGTTTTACCCCCTCGGGATCGGGGGAAAAACTGTTTTTT	.	.	TRBV27	TRBJ1-4
CASSLRAENTEAFF	TGCGCCAGCAGCCTGCGGGCAGAGAACACTGAAGCTTTCTTT	.	.	TRBV5-1	TRBJ1-1
CASSPGTGGLYEQYF	TGTGCCAGCAGCCCGGGGACAGGGGGATTGTACGAGCAGTACTTC	TRBD1	.	TRBV5-6	TRBJ2-7
CASSSRLAVSTDTQYF	TGCGCCAGCAGTTCCAGACTAGCGGTTAGCACAGATACGCAGTATTTT	TRBD2	.	TRBV5-1	TRBJ2-3
CACRLAEYNEQFF	TGTGCCTGCCGACTAGCGGAGTACAATGAGCAGTTCTTC	TRBD2	.	TRBV30	TRBJ2-1
CASSLIGEQFF	TGTGCCAGCTCACTTATAGGAGAGCAGTTCTTC	.	.	TRBV18	TRBJ2-1
CAIRTQGARSGNTIYF	TGTGCCATCAGGACGCAGGGGGCGCGTTCTGGAAACACCATATATTTT	TRBD1	.	TRBV10-3	TRBJ1-3
CASSQGAVSPREPQHF	TGCGCCAGCAGCCAGGGCGCAGTTAGCCCTAGGGAGCCCCAGCATTTT	.	.	TRBV4-1	TRBJ1-5
CASSLGLGGGYEQYF	TGTGCCAGCAGTCTAGGACTAGGAGGGGGTTACGAGCAGTACTTC	.	.	TRBV28	TRBJ2-7
CASNRLAGGPADTQYF	TGTGCCAGCAACCGACTAGCGGGAGGGCCCGCAGATACGCAGTATTTT	TRBD2	.	TRBV28	TRBJ2-3
CATSDPGTGTDTQYF	TGTGCCACCAGTGACCCTGGGACAGGCACAGATACGCAGTATTTT	TRBD1	.	TRBV24-1	TRBJ2-3
CSVGTPNYGYTF	TGCAGCGTTGGGACGCCAAACTATGGCTACACCTTC	.	.	TRBV29-1	TRBJ1-2
CAINSRREQYF	TGTGCAATCAACTCCCGCCGGGAGCAGTACTTC	.	.	TRBV28	TRBJ2-7
CASSLVGSTGASGNTIYF	TGTGCCAGCAGCTTAGTCGGGTCCACCGGCGCCTCTGGAAACACCATATATTTT	.	.	TRBV7-8	TRBJ1-3
CASSPGGNEQFF	TGTGCCAGCAGCCCAGGGGGGAATGAGCAGTTCTTC	.	few	TRBV7-3	TRBJ2-1
CASMASGRKGTDTQYF	TGTGCCAGCATGGCTAGCGGGAGAAAAGGCACAGATACGCAGTATTTT	TRBD2	.	TRBV11-2	TRBJ2-3
CASSASRGQPQHF	TGTGCCAGCAGCGCCAGTAGGGGTCAGCCCCAGCATTTT	.	.	TRBV2	TRBJ1-5
CASSPLMRFNYGYTF	TGTGCCAGCAGTCCATTAATGAGGTTTAACTATGGCTACACCTTC	.	.	TRBV13	TRBJ1-2
CASGSGRGTDTQYF	TGTGCCAGCGGTTCTGGGCGGGGCACAGATACGCAGTATTTT	.	.	TRBV27	TRBJ2-3